This T cell receptor (beta chain) was sequenced during a study of blood T cell repertoires in COVID-19. About the research overall: The samples span acute and convalescent COVID-19 from the United States, Italy and Spain.

Germline lookup yields CDR1 LGHDT and CDR2 YNNKEL (reference sequence). V lost 1 base and J 4 bases, leaving 19 bases between the germline ends. CDR3 length: 17 residues. Assay used: immunoSEQ multiplex PCR; TCRdb lists only in-frame clones, some missing. This sample has 250,000 to 350,000 clones, with around 87% found just once. The V gene is TRBV3-1 (or the pseudogene TRBV3-2), the J gene TRBJ2-5, with D uncertain. Sequencing used PBMCs or T cells enriched from blood (not recorded which). The sequence derives from a woman aged 25 to 39 who had recovered from COVID-19. CDR3 DNA sequence: TGTGCCAGCAGCCAAGGTCGTCTAGGCGTTTCGGGAGAGACCCAGTACTTC. Translated, it gives CASSQGRLGVSGETQYF.